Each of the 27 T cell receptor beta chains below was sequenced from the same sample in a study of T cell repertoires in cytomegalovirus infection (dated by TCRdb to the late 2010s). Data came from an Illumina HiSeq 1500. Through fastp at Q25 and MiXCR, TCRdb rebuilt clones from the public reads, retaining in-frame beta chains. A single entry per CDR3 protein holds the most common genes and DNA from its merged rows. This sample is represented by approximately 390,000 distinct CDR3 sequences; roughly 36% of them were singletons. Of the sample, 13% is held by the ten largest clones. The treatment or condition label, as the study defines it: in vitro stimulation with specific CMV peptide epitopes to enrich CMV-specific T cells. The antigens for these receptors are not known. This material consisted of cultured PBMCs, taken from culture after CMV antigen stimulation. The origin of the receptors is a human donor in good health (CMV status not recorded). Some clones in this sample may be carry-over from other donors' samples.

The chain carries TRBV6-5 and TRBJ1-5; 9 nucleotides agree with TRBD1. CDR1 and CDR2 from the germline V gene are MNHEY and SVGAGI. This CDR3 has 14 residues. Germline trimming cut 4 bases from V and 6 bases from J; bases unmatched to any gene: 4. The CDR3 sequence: CASSSGQGFQPQHF. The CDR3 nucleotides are TGTGCCAGCAGTTCAGGACAGGGGTTTCAGCCCCAGCATTTT.

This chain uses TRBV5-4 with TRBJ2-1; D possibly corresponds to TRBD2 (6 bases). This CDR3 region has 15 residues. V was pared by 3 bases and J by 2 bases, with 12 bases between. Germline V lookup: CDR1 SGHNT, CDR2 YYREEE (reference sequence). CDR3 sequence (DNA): TGTGCCAGCAGCTCTACCCGGGGGACCTACAATGAGCAGTTCTTC. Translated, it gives CASSSTRGTYNEQFF.

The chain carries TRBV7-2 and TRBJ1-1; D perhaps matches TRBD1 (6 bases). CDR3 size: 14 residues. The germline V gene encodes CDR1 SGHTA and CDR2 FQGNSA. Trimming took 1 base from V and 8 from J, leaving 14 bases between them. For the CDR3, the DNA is TGTGCCAGCAGCTTAGACCGGGGGGCAAGGGAAGCTTTCTTT. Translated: CASSLDRGAREAFF.

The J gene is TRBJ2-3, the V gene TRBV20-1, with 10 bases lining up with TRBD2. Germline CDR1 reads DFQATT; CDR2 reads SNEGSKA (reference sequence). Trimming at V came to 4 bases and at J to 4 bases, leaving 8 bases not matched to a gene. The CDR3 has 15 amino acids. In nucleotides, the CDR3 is TGCAGTGCTACTAGCGGGAGTTGGAGCGCAGATACGCAGTATTTT. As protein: CSATSGSWSADTQYF.

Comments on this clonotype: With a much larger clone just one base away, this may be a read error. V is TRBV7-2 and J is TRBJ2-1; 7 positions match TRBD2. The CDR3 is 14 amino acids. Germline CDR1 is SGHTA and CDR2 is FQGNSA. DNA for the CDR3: TGTGCCAGCAGCTTACGCGGGAGCTACACTGAGCAGTTCTTC. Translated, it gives CASSLRGSYTEQFF.

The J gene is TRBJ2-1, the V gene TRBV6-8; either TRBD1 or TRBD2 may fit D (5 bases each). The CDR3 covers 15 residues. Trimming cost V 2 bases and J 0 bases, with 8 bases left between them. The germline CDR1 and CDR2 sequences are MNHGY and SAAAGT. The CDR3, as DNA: TGTGCCAGCAGTTACGAGGGGAACTCCTACAATGAGCAGTTCTTC. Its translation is CASSYEGNSYNEQFF.

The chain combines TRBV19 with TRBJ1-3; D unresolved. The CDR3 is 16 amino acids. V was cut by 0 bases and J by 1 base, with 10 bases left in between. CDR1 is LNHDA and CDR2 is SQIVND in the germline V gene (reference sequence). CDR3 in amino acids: CASSIDLGPSGNTIYF. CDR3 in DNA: TGTGCCAGTAGTATAGATTTGGGCCCTTCTGGAAACACCATATATTTT. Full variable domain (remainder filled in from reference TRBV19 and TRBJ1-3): DGGITQSPKYLFRKEGQNVTLSCEQNLNHDAMYWYRQDPGQGLRLIYYSQIVNDFQKGDIAEGYSVSREKKESFPLTVTSAQKNPTAFYLCASSIDLGPSGNTIYFGEGSWLTVV.

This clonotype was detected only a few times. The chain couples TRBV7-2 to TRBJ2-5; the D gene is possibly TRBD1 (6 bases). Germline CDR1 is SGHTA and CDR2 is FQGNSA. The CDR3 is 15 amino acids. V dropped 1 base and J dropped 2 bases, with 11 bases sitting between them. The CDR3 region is CASSLDGRGQETQYF. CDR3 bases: TGTGCCAGCAGCTTAGATGGTAGGGGGCAAGAGACCCAGTACTTC.

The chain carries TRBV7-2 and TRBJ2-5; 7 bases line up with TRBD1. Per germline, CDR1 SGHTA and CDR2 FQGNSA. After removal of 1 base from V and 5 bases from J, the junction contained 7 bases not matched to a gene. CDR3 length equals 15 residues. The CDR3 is CASSLELQGGETQYF. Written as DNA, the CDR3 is TGTGCCAGCAGCTTAGAACTACAAGGGGGCGAGACCCAGTACTTC. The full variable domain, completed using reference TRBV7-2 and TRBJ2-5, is GAGVSQSPSNKVTEKGKDVELRCDPISGHTALYWYRQSLGQGLEFLIYFQGNSAPDKSGLPSDRFSAERTGGSVSTLTIQRTQQEDSAVYLCASSLELQGGETQYFGPGTRLLVL.

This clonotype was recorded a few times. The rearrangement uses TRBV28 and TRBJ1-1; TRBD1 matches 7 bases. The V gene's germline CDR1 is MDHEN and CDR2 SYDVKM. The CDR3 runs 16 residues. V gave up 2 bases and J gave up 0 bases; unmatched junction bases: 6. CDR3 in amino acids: CASSLTTTGLNTEAFF. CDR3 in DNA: TGTGCCAGCAGTTTAACCACGACAGGGTTGAACACTGAAGCTTTCTTT.

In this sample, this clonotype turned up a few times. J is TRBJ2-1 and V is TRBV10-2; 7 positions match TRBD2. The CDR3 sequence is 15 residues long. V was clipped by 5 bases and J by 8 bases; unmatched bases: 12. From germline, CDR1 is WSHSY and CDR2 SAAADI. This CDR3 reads CASSRLAGVVDEQFF. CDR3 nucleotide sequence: TGCGCCAGCAGTCGGCTTGCGGGAGTCGTTGATGAGCAGTTCTTC.

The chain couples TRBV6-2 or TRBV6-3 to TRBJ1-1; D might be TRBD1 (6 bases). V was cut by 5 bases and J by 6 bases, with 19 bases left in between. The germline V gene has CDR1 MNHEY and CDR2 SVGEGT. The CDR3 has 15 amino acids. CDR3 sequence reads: CASSTRTAGDSEAFF. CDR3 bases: TGTGCCAGCAGTACGAGGACAGCCGGGGACTCTGAAGCTTTCTTT.

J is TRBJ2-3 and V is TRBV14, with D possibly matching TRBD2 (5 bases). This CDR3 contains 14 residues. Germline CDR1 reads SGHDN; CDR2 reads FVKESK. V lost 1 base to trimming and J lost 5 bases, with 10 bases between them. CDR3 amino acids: CASSQGLEGDTQYF. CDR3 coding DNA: TGTGCCAGCAGCCAAGGGCTAGAGGGAGATACGCAGTATTTT.

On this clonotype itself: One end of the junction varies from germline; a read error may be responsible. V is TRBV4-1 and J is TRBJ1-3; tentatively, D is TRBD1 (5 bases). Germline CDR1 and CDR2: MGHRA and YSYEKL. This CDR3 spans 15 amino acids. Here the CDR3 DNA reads TGTGCCAGCAGCCAAGGGGAGTCGGCTGGAAACACCATATATTTT. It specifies CASSQGESAGNTIYF.

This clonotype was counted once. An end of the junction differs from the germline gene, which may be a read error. The chain's CDR3 is CASSIYPLVKTEAFF. CDR3 DNA sequence: TGTGCCAGTAGTATCTACCCTCTAGTGAAGACTGAAGCTTTCTTT. The chain couples TRBV19 to TRBJ1-1; unclear D gene. Germline V lookup: CDR1 LNHDA, CDR2 SQIVND (reference sequence). The CDR3 loop spans 15 amino acids.

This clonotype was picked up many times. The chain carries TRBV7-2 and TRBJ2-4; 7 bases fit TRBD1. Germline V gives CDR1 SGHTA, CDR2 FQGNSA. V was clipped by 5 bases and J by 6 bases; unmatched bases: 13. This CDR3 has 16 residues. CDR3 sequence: CASSQRGQSGGNIQYF. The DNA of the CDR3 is TGTGCCAGCAGCCAAAGGGGACAGAGCGGTGGAAACATTCAGTACTTC.

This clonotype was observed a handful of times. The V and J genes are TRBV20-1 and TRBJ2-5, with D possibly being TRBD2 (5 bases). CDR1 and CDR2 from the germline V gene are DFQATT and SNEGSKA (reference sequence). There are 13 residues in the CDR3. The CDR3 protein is CSRVGAAQETQYF. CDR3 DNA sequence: TGCAGCAGAGTGGGAGCAGCCCAAGAGACCCAGTACTTC.

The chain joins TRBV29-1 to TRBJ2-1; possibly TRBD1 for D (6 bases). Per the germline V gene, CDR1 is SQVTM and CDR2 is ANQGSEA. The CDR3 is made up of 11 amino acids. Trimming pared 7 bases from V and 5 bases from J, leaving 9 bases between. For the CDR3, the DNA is TGCAGCGCCGGGACAAACAATGAGCAGTTCTTC. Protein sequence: CSAGTNNEQFF.

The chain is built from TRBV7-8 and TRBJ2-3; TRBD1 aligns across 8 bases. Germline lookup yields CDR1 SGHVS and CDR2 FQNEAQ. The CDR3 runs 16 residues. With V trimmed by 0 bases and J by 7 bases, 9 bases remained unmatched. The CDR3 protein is CASSLARTGISHTQYF. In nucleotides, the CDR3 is TGTGCCAGCAGCTTAGCTCGGACAGGGATTTCCCATACGCAGTATTTT.

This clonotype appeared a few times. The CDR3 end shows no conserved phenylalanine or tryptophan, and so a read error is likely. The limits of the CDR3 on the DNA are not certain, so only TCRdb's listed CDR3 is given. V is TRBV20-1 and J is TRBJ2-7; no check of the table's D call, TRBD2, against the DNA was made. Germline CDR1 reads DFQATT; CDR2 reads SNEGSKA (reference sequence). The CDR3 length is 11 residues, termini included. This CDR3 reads CSARSLAGDFY.

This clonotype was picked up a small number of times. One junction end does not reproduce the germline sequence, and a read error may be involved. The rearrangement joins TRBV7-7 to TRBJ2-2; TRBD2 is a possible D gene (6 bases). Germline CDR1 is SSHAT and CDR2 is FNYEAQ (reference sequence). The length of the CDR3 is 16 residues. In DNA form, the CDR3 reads TGTGCTAGCAGCTTAGTGGAGGGTGCGAACACCGGGGAGCTGTTTTTT. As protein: CASSLVEGANTGELFF.

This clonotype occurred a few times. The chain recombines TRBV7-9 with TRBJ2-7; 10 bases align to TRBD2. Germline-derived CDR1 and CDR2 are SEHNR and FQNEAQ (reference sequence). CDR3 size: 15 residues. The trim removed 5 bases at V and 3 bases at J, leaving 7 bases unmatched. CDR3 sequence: CASSREREGLYEQYF. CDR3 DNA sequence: TGTGCCAGCAGCCGAGAGCGGGAGGGCCTCTACGAGCAGTACTTC.

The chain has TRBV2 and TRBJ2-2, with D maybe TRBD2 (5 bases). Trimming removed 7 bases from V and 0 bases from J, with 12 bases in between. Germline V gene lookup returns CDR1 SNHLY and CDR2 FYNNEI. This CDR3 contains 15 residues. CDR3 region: CASKEQRPNTGELFF. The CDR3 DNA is TGTGCCAGCAAAGAACAGCGGCCGAACACCGGGGAGCTGTTTTTT. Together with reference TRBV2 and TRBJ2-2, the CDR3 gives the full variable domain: EPEVTQTPSHQVTQMGQEVILRCVPISNHLYFYWYRQILGQKVEFLVSFYNNEISEKSEIFDDQFSVERPDGSNFTLKIRSTKLEDSAMYFCASKEQRPNTGELFFGEGSRLTVL.

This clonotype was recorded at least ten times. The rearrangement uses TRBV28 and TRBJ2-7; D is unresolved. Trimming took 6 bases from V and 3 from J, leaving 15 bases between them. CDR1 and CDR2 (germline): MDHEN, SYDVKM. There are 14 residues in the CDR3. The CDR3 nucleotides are TGTGCCAGCAGCCCCCCGACTGTCCGCTACGAGCAGTACTTC. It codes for CASSPPTVRYEQYF.

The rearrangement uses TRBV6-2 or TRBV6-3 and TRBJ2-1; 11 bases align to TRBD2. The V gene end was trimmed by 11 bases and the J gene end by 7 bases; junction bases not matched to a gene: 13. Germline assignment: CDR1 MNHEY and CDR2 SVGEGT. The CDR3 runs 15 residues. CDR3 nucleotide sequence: TGTGCCGGCGCCCGCGGGACTAGCGGCTGGAATGAGCAGTTCTTC. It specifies CAGARGTSGWNEQFF.

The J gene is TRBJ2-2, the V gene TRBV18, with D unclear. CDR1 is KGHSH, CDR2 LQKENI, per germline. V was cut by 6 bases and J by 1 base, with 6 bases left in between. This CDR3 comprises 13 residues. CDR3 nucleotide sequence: TGTGCCAGCTCCATTAGGAACACCGGGGAGCTGTTTTTT. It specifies CASSIRNTGELFF.

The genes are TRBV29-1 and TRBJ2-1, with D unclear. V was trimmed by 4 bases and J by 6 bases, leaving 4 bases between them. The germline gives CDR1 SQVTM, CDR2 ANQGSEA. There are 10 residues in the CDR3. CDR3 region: CSVVVNEQFF. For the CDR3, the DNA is TGCAGCGTTGTTGTCAATGAGCAGTTCTTC.